This is a list of T cell receptor beta chains from one sample in a study of blood T cells in healthy people across ages. MiXCR, applied by TCRdb to the 5' RACE reads, yields one record per CDR3 protein. Here the sample spans about 500,000 distinct CDR3 sequences, 20% to 30% being singletons. These records were also assigned to another study, of T cells of mothers and their children.

Sequenced sample: blood. Receptors were obtained from a boy aged 10-17 years in good health. Both conserved end residues are part of each CDR3.

>TRBV7-2
CASSASVFDSGANVLTF
>TRBV6-6
CASSAFDRGGETQYF
>TRBV6-2/TRBV6-3
CASSRAGTPTYEQYF
>TRBV20-1
CSAIGGFPYNEQFF
>TRBV4-1
CASSQVPPGQGANEQYF
>TRBV4-1
CASMRAGSKETQYF
>TRBV20-1
CSAKREGPGTQYF
>TRBV18
CASSPGQDSYEQYF
>TRBV27
CASSLHGGYEQYF
>TRBV4-3
CASSQVWGLDSPGLESTGELFF
>TRBV6-2/TRBV6-3
CASRRQGAPKNIQYF
>TRBV29-1
CSVEDDREFAAGELFF
>TRBV4-3
CASSPTFSGSRYNEQFF
>TRBV12-3/TRBV12-4
CAGREQGWQETQYF
>TRBV11-2
CASSSRRRGSGGTDTQYF
>TRBV15
CATSPNSGSQETQYF
>TRBV12-3/TRBV12-4
CASSRKSAWETQYF
>TRBV10-3
CAISESHIVLYEQYF
>TRBV11-2
CASSLSRDRSTDTQYF
>TRBV9
CASSVSGTNTGELFF
>TRBV14
CDSSQSGGYYGYTF
>TRBV7-9
CASSIDRPAYGYTF
>TRBV28
CASRTTGTGAYNEQFF
>TRBV7-9
CASTILADRSYNEQFF
>TRBV5-6
CASSLVVSGAFYNEQFF
>TRBV14
CASSQDGGTIRSYNEQFF
>TRBV29-1
CSVTGLTNTEAFF
>TRBV7-2
CASSPRGSSGNNEQFF
>TRBV7-2
CASSLAQAGGYSPLHF
>TRBV20-1
CSARKLAGGAGGETQYF
>TRBV20-1
CSARDLRYTEAFF
>TRBV7-2
CASSAGLAGFNEQFF
>TRBV24-1
CATSDLRTARYPHKETQYF
>TRBV7-9
CASSLGFGPGGIKGTEAFF
>TRBV11-1
CASSLVTRNTGELFF
>TRBV6-2/TRBV6-3
CASTLGTGRNTGELFF
>TRBV6-5
CASTLSVWGTHGYTF
>TRBV7-2
CASGDTPEAFF
>TRBV7-2
CANSPSRDGYEQYF
>TRBV28
CASSLSEPPDTQYF
>TRBV20-1
CSARDLFGTGTSVNYEQYF
>TRBV20-1
CSARSPGLAAITDTQYF
>TRBV5-5
CASSFRLAGFQETQYF
>TRBV9
CASSVGTGGRGEQYF
>TRBV5-6
CASSWARGGKTQYF